These T cell receptor beta chains were read from a single sample in a study of identical twins. TCRdb itself ran the 5' RACE reads through MiXCR, one entry per CDR3 protein. The table shows 700,000 or so distinct CDR3 sequences, with about 20% occurring only once. The sample was also linked to a second study, of T cells expressing NK-cell markers.

The sequencing input was PBMCs. The source of these receptors is a woman younger than 35 in good health. Both conserved end residues are part of each CDR3. The order of the fields is D gene, V gene, J gene, clone size, CDR3 protein, CDR3 DNA. A D gene is named only where the DNA matches it firmly. The size of a clone is reported for some rows only, either as once, few or many, or as a class for expanded clones.

TRBD1	TRBV29-1	TRBJ1-1	many	CSVEAVTGGRTEAFF	TGCAGCGTTGAAGCTGTTACAGGGGGTCGAACTGAAGCTTTCTTT
NA	TRBV7-9	TRBJ1-2	few	CASSRWRDDYGYTF	TGTGCCAGCAGCCGCTGGCGGGATGACTATGGCTACACCTTC
NA	TRBV29-1	TRBJ2-1	few	CSVELRHNEQFF	TGCAGCGTTGAACTGCGGCACAATGAGCAGTTCTTC
NA	TRBV29-1	TRBJ2-7	many	CSARGRSSYEQYF	TGCAGCGCTAGAGGGAGGTCCTCCTACGAGCAGTACTTC
NA	TRBV6-1	TRBJ2-1	NA	CASTPTGTYNEQFF	TGTGCCAGCACCCCGACCGGGACGTACAATGAGCAGTTCTTC
TRBD2	TRBV12-3/TRBV12-4	TRBJ2-7	NA	CASSWTGGSEEQYF	TGTGCCAGCTCCTGGACGGGGGGGTCGGAGGAGCAGTACTTC
TRBD2	TRBV7-9	TRBJ2-5	NA	CASSGGAGDQETQYF	TGTGCCAGCAGCGGCGGAGCGGGGGACCAAGAGACCCAGTACTTC
NA	TRBV12-3/TRBV12-4	TRBJ1-5	NA	CASSTSLLGRSNQPQHF	TGTGCCAGCAGCACCTCCCTATTGGGGCGAAGCAATCAGCCCCAGCATTTT
NA	TRBV20-1	TRBJ1-4	many	CSALQGLYEKLFF	TGCAGTGCTCTACAGGGATTGTATGAAAAACTGTTTTTT
NA	TRBV9	TRBJ2-3	NA	CASSIEDTQYF	TGTGCCAGCAGCATTGAAGATACGCAGTATTTT
NA	TRBV6-5	TRBJ2-7	NA	CASSYSQYWEQYF	TGTGCCAGCAGTTATTCCCAATACTGGGAGCAGTACTTC
TRBD1	TRBV6-2/TRBV6-3	TRBJ2-6	many	CASSYSGQGYSGANVLTF	TGTGCCAGCAGTTATTCCGGACAGGGCTACTCTGGGGCCAACGTCCTGACTTTC
NA	TRBV2	TRBJ2-3	NA	CASSELESTDTQYF	TGTGCCAGCAGTGAGCTGGAGTCCACAGATACGCAGTATTTT
TRBD2	TRBV20-1	TRBJ2-7	NA	CSARGLAGRSYEQYF	TGCAGTGCTAGAGGGCTAGCGGGACGCTCCTACGAGCAGTACTTC
TRBD2	TRBV5-1	TRBJ2-3	few	CASSLASGRTTQYF	TGCGCCAGCAGCTTGGCTAGCGGGAGGACCACGCAGTATTTT
NA	TRBV20-1	TRBJ1-5	many	CSARAGSNQPQHF	TGCAGTGCTAGAGCCGGGAGCAATCAGCCCCAGCATTTT
NA	TRBV29-1	TRBJ2-1	NA	CSSTPRNVGNEQFF	TGCAGCTCTACCCCCCGAAATGTGGGAAATGAGCAGTTCTTC
NA	TRBV10-3	TRBJ2-1	few	CATVSYNEQFF	TGTGCCACCGTCTCCTACAATGAGCAGTTCTTC
NA	TRBV12-3/TRBV12-4	TRBJ1-5	many	CASSLTESQPQHF	TGTGCCAGCAGTTTGACAGAAAGTCAGCCCCAGCATTTT
NA	TRBV19	TRBJ1-1	few	CASRRQTMNTEAFF	TGTGCCAGTAGGCGACAGACAATGAACACTGAAGCTTTCTTT
NA	TRBV9	TRBJ2-1	once	CASSVDGGAYNEQFF	TGTGCCAGCAGCGTAGATGGGGGTGCCTACAATGAGCAGTTCTTC
TRBD2	TRBV5-1	TRBJ2-1	NA	CASSLSLAGGSLRHNEQFF	TGCGCCAGCAGCTTGAGTCTAGCGGGGGGGTCCCTCCGTCACAATGAGCAGTTCTTC
NA	TRBV19	TRBJ2-1	NA	CASTLPGGNTNEQFF	TGTGCCAGTACCCTGCCCGGGGGCAATACAAATGAGCAGTTCTTC
TRBD1	TRBV7-9	TRBJ1-2	few	CASSPTGGDWVYGYTF	TGTGCCAGCAGCCCCACAGGGGGCGATTGGGTCTATGGCTACACCTTC
NA	TRBV4-3	TRBJ2-5	NA	CASSQVVRETQYF	TGCGCCAGCAGCCAAGTAGTCCGGGAGACCCAGTACTTC
NA	TRBV29-1	TRBJ2-7	many	CSVDGGNGDSDHEQYF	TGCAGCGTTGACGGCGGGAACGGAGATTCCGACCACGAGCAGTACTTC
NA	TRBV9	TRBJ2-5	few	CASSVAPGYQETQYF	TGTGCCAGCAGCGTAGCGCCGGGGTACCAAGAGACCCAGTACTTC
TRBD2	TRBV7-9	TRBJ2-7	few	CASSSGLAGDYEQYF	TGTGCCAGCAGCTCAGGACTAGCGGGAGACTACGAGCAGTACTTC
NA	TRBV7-6	TRBJ2-7	few	CASSPKPPYEQYF	TGTGCCAGCAGCCCCAAACCCCCCTACGAGCAGTACTTC
NA	TRBV2	TRBJ2-7	NA	CASSEQPGPIYEQYF	TGTGCCAGCAGTGAACAGCCGGGCCCTATCTACGAGCAGTACTTC
NA	TRBV20-1	TRBJ1-1	few	CSASGRPTEAFF	TGCAGTGCTAGCGGGAGACCCACTGAAGCTTTCTTT
TRBD1	TRBV9	TRBJ2-7	NA	CASSVAAGGHYEQYF	TGTGCCAGCAGCGTAGCGGCAGGGGGCCACTACGAGCAGTACTTC
NA	TRBV7-9	TRBJ1-2	NA	CASSPTDPLGEVGYTF	TGTGCCAGCAGCCCTACGGACCCCCTCGGGGAGGTTGGCTACACCTTC
NA	TRBV12-3/TRBV12-4	TRBJ2-7	few	CASSRQMQYF	TGTGCCAGCAGCAGACAAATGCAGTACTTC
TRBD2	TRBV20-1	TRBJ2-3	NA	CSAPRTSGTAGDTQYF	TGCAGTGCTCCACGGACTAGCGGTACCGCCGGGGATACGCAGTATTTT
TRBD2	TRBV7-2	TRBJ2-3	few	CASSLVTGGDTQYF	TGTGCCAGCAGCTTAGTGACGGGGGGAGATACGCAGTATTTT
NA	TRBV12-5	TRBJ2-3	few	CASGTGGTDTQYF	TGTGCTAGTGGTACAGGCGGCACAGATACGCAGTATTTT
NA	TRBV5-5	TRBJ1-3	many	CASSPGVGNTIYF	TGTGCCAGCAGCCCAGGGGTTGGAAACACCATATATTTT
TRBD1	TRBV11-1	TRBJ1-1	NA	CASSLAEGTGVKGAEAFF	TGTGCCAGCAGCTTAGCGGAAGGGACAGGGGTTAAAGGCGCTGAAGCTTTCTTT
NA	TRBV6-1	TRBJ1-1	few	CASRGQSGTEAFF	TGTGCCAGCAGAGGGCAAAGCGGCACTGAAGCTTTCTTT
NA	TRBV20-1	TRBJ2-4	NA	CSARQGAKNIQYF	TGCAGTGCTAGACAGGGGGCCAAAAACATTCAGTACTTC
NA	TRBV6-1	TRBJ2-7	NA	CATSPRASLSYEQYF	TGTGCCACATCGCCGCGGGCAAGTTTGTCCTACGAGCAGTACTTC